The clone carrying this TCR beta chain has more than one count but fewer than ten. Its antigen is undetermined. Some clones are missing from TCRdb's copy, which holds only in-frame ones; the method was immunoSEQ multiplex PCR. The sample lists 140,000 or so clones, around 90% occurring once. The data were taken from a study of T cell responses to AZD1222 COVID-19 vaccine. Overall study findings and caveats: Spike regions recognized by vaccine-associated CD4 TCRs spanned the protein, led by 160-218 and 743-854.

The CDR3 sequence is 15 residues long. CDR1 and CDR2 from the germline V gene are SGHTS and YDEGEE. V was cut by 0 bases and J by 2 bases, with 9 bases left in between. Here the sequenced sample was peripheral blood, taken 28 days after the second dose of the MenACWY control vaccine. This chain connects TRBV5-8 to TRBJ1-5, with D possibly TRBD1 on 5 matching bases. This TCR was recovered from an adult who received the MenACWY meningococcal vaccine as a control. The CDR3 region has the DNA TGTGCCAGCAGCTTGGTTTCAGGGCGCAATCAGCCCCAGCATTTT. This encodes CASSLVSGRNQPQHF.